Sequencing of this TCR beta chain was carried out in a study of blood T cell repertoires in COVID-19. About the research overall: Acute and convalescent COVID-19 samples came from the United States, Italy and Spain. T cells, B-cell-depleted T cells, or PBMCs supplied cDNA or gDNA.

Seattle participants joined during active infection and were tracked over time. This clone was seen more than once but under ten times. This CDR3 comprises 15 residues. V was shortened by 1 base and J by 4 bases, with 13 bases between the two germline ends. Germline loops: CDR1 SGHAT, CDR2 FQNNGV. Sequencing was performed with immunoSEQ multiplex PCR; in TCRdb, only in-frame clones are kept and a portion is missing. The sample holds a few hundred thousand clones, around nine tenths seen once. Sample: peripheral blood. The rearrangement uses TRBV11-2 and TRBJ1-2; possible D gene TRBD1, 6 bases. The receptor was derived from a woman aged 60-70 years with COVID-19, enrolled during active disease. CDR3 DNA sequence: TGTGCCAGCAGCTTAGTTCAGGGAGGGGGCTATGGCTACACCTTC. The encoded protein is CASSLVQGGGYGYTF. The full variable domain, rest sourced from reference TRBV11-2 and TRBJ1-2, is EAGVAQSPRYKIIEKRQSVAFWCNPISGHATLYWYQQILGQGPKLLIQFQNNGVVDDSQLPKDRFSAERLKGVDSTLKIQPAKLEDSAVYLCASSLVQGGGYGYTFGSGTRLTVV.